These 7 T cell receptor beta chains were sequenced from one sample in a study of Ad26.COV2.S vaccination and SARS-CoV-2 variants. Described treatment: 15 to 20 received Ad26.COV2.S at low or high dose, single or two shots; about 5 received placebo; per-sample allocation not given. Sampling was performed 63 days after the first vaccine or placebo injection. TCRdb's table, derived via immunoSEQ multiplex PCR, lists solely in-frame clones and lacks some. The table records 430,000 or so clones, roughly nine tenths of them present only once. The sequencing here drew on peripheral blood, taken in a trial of Ad26.COV2.S vaccine versus placebo. These receptors came from a person between 18 and 65 years old who received the Ad26.COV2.S COVID-19 vaccine or a placebo.

J is TRBJ2-7 and V is TRBV28, with D perhaps TRBD1 (6 bases). The CDR3 consists of 13 residues. Trimming removed 6 bases at V and 4 bases at J, with 13 bases between. The germline V gene has CDR1 MDHEN and CDR2 SYDVKM. The CDR3 coding sequence is TGTGCCAGCAGGCCAAGACAGGAGTACGAGCAGTACTTC. It encodes CASRPRQEYEQYF.

On this clone itself: Other DNA sequences of this sample code for an identical CDR3. The V and J genes are TRBV18 and TRBJ2-3, with unresolved D. The CDR3 runs to 14 residues. CDR1 KGHSH and CDR2 LQKENI come from the germline V gene. Trimming pared 3 bases from V and 0 bases from J, leaving 7 bases between. This chain's CDR3 is CASSPLDSTDTQYF. DNA of the CDR3: TGTGCCAGCTCACCCCTGGACAGCACAGATACGCAGTATTTT.

The chain links TRBV21-1 to TRBJ1-5. TRBV21-1 is deemed a pseudogene. The length of the CDR3 is 18 residues. The CDR3 DNA reads as TGTGCCAGCAGCAAATTTTGTGCGACCGTCCCTTGGGGTCAGCCCCAGCATTTT. Translation: CASSKFCATVPWGQPQHF.

The J gene is TRBJ1-2, the V gene TRBV10-3; D is possibly TRBD1 (6 bases). CDR1 and CDR2 from the germline V gene are ENHRY and SYGVKD. Trimming took 5 bases from V and 7 from J, leaving 23 bases between them. The length of the CDR3 is 16 residues. The CDR3 spells CAISQNFRGSASGYTF. In DNA form, the CDR3 reads TGTGCCATCAGTCAGAACTTCAGGGGTTCGGCGTCTGGCTACACCTTC.

There are a few counts of this clone. CDR3 sequence reads: CASSPIDILNTGELFF. For the CDR3, the DNA is TGTGCCAGCAGTCCGATAGACATTTTGAACACCGGGGAGCTGTTTTTT. V is TRBV27 and J is TRBJ2-2; no clear D. The germline V and J ends were trimmed by 5 bases and 1 base, with 14 bases remaining between them. Germline CDR1 and CDR2: MNHEY and SMNVEV (reference sequence). CDR3 size: 16 residues.

The J gene is TRBJ1-6, the V gene TRBV7-2, with TRBD1 as a possible D gene (6 bases). Trimming took off 5 bases at V and 7 bases at J, with 15 bases between the two ends. CDR1 is SGHTA and CDR2 is FQGNSA in the germline V gene. CDR3 length: 15 amino acids. The CDR3 DNA sequence: TGTGCCAGCAGCCGGACCGGGACACGAAATTCACCCCTCCACTTT. This sequence encodes CASSRTGTRNSPLHF.

V usage is TRBV2 and J usage is TRBJ2-3; 7 bases line up with TRBD1. From germline, CDR1 is SNHLY and CDR2 FYNNEI. The V and J ends lost 6 bases and 4 bases, in that order; junction bases with no gene match: 4. The CDR3 runs 13 residues. CDR3 amino acids: CASRPDRADTQYF. Here the CDR3 DNA reads TGTGCCAGCAGACCCGACAGGGCAGATACGCAGTATTTT. The full variable domain, in which reference TRBV2 and TRBJ2-3 provide the parts outside the CDR3, is EPEVTQTPSHQVTQMGQEVILRCVPISNHLYFYWYRQILGQKVEFLVSFYNNEISEKSEIFDDQFSVERPDGSNFTLKIRSTKLEDSAMYFCASRPDRADTQYFGPGTRLTVL.